This T cell receptor beta chain was sequenced for a study of blood T cell repertoires in COVID-19. In germline, CDR1 is SGHNT, CDR2 YYREEE (reference sequence). This CDR3 comprises 15 residues. V dropped 4 bases and J dropped 4; count of bases not matched to a gene: 7. Authors' processing steps: Amplification of reference gene primers was used by the study to estimate nucleated cell counts. TCRdb keeps only in-frame clones here, not all; method: immunoSEQ multiplex PCR. Clonal size and the V and J genes are those of that table, whereas D and trimming came from the DNA. Of 60,000 to 75,000 clones listed, approximately 80% are singletons.

The sample comprised peripheral blood. The chain joins TRBV5-4 to TRBJ2-1; 8 nucleotides agree with TRBD1. The receptor was derived from an elderly woman with acute or convalescent COVID-19. This chain's CDR3 is CASSPGTGGYNEQFF. The DNA for the CDR3 is TGTGCCAGCAGCCCCGGGACAGGAGGATACAATGAGCAGTTCTTC.